The T cell receptor (beta chain) under discussion was sequenced for a study of blood T cell repertoires in COVID-19. Study in general: Samples representing acute and convalescent COVID-19 were sourced from the United States, Italy and Spain. PBMCs, B-cell-depleted T cells, or T cells were the source of the cDNA or gDNA that made up the material.

This CDR3 has 17 amino acids. Trimming took 2 bases from V and 0 from J, leaving 13 bases between them. The germline gives CDR1 SGHAT, CDR2 FQNNGV. Study processing details: Reference gene primer amplification in the assay estimated nucleated cell counts. Libraries were prepared by immunoSEQ multiplex PCR; TCRdb keeps only in-frame clonotypes and omits some of them. V and J calls and clone size are copied from that table; D and trimming were computed from the DNA. Of about 91,000 clones in the sample, 80% to 90% were seen once. The chain is built from TRBV11-2 and TRBJ1-4; the D gene is possibly TRBD1 (6 bases). The sequence was obtained from a woman between 65 and 79 years old with acute or convalescent COVID-19. Sequencing was performed on peripheral blood. CDR3 sequence reads: CASSLTQGGTTNEKLFF. Here the CDR3 DNA reads TGTGCCAGCAGCTTAACCCAAGGGGGAACAACTAATGAAAAACTGTTTTTT.